This T cell receptor (beta chain) was found in a study of blood T cells in healthy people across ages. General study points: Diversity of TCR beta per million T cells declined in a roughly linear way with age.

About 10 milliliters was the volume of peripheral blood drawn from each donor. Per germline, CDR1 DFQATT and CDR2 SNEGSKA (reference sequence). The V gene end was trimmed by 2 bases and the J gene end by 9 bases; junction bases not matched to a gene: 11. There are 15 residues in the CDR3. About this clonotype: Its antigen is still unknown.

It was with a sample-barcoded 5' primer and a J-beta primer mix that a second PCR of about 6 to 12 cycles was run. The study obtained at least 2.5 million CDR3-containing paired-end reads from every sample. Each CDR3 protein is one row after TCRdb ran MiXCR on the 5' RACE reads. The sample holds about 1.4 million distinct CDR3 sequences; roughly 59% are singletons and the top ten take roughly 7%. Sequenced material: blood. The V gene is TRBV20-1, the J gene TRBJ2-1; 9 bases map to TRBD2. This receptor was taken from a man between 18 and 29 years old in good health. The CDR3 sequence is CSARPGTSSLTEQFF. The CDR3 region has the DNA TGCAGTGCTAGACCCGGGACTAGCTCTCTCACTGAGCAGTTCTTC.